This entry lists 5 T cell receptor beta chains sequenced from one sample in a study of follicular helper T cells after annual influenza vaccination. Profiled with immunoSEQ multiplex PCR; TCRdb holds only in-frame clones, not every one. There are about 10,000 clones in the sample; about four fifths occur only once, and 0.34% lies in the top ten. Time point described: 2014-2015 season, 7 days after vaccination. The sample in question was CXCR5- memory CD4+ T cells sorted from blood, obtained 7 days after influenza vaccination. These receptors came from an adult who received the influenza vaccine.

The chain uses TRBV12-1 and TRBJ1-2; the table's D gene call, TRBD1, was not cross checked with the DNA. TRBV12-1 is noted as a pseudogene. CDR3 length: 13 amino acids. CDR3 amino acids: CASPSGVFGGYTF. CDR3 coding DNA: TGTGCCAGTCCGTCAGGGGTGTTCGGTGGCTACACCTTC.

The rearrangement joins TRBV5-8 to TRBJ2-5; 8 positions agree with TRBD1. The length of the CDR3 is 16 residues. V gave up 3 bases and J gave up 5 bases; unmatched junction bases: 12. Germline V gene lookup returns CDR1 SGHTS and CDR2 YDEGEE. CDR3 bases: TGTGCCAGCAGCTCCTGGGGACAGGCGTTCTTCGAGACCCAGTACTTC. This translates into CASSSWGQAFFETQYF.

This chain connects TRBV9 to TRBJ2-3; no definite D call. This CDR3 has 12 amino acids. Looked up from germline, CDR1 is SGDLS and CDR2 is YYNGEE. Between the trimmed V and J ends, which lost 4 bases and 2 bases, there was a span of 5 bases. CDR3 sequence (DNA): TGTGCCAGCAGCCACGACACAGATACGCAGTATTTT. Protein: CASSHDTDTQYF.

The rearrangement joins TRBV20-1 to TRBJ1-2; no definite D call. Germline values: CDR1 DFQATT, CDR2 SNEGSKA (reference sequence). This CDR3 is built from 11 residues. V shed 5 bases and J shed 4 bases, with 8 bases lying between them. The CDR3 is CSAVIGYGYTF. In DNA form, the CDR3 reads TGCAGTGCTGTTATCGGCTATGGCTACACCTTC.

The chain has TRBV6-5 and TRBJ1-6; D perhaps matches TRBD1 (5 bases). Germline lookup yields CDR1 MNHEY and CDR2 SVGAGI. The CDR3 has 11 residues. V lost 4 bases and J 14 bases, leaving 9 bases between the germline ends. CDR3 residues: CASSSGRALHF. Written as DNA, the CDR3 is TGTGCCAGCAGTTCAGGGAGGGCCCTCCACTTT.